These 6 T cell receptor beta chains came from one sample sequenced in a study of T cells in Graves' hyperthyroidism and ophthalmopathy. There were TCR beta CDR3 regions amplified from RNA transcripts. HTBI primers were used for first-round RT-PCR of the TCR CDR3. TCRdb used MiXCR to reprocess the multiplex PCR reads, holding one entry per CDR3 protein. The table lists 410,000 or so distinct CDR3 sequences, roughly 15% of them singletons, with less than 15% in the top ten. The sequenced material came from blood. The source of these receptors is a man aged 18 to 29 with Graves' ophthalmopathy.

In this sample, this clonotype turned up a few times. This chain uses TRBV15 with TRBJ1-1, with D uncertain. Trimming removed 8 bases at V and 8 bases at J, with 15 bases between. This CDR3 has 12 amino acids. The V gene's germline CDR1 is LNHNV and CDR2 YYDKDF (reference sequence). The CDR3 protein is CATSLGGGEAFF. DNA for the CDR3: TGTGCCACCTCACTGGGAGGCGGGGAAGCTTTCTTT. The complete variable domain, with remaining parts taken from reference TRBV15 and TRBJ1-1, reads DAMVIQNPRYQVTQFGKPVTLSCSQTLNHNVMYWYQQKSSQAPKLLFHYYDKDFNNEADTPDNFQSRRPNTSFCFLDIRSPGLGDTAMYLCATSLGGGEAFFGQGTRLTVV.

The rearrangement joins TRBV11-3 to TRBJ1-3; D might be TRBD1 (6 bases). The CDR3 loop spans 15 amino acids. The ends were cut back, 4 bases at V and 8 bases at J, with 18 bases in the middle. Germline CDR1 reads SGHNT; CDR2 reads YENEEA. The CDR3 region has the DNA TGTGCCAGCAGCTCTTTGGGACATTCCGGAGACACCATATATTTT. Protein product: CASSSLGHSGDTIYF.

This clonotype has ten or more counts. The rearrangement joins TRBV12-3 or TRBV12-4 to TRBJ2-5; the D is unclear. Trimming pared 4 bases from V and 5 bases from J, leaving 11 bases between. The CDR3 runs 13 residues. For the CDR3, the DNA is TGTGCCAGCAGTTGGAAGGGTGTCGAGACCCAGTACTTC. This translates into CASSWKGVETQYF.

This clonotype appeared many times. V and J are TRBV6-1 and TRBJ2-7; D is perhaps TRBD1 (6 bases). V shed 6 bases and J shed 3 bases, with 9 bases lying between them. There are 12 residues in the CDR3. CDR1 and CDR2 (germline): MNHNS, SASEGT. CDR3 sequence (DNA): TGTGCCAGCAGGGCACAGGGCTACGAGCAGTACTTC. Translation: CASRAQGYEQYF.

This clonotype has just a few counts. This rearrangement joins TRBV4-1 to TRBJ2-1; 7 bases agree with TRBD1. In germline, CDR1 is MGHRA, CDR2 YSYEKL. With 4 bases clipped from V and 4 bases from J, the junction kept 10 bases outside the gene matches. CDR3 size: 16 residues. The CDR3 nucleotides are TGCGCCAGCAGCCTTGCCGGGACAGAGTTTTACAATGAGCAGTTCTTC. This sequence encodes CASSLAGTEFYNEQFF.

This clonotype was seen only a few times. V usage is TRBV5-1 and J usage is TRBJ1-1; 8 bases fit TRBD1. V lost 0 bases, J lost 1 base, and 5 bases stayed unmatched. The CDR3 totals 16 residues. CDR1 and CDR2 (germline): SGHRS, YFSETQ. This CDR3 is CASSLGQGPGNTEAFF. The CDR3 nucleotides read TGCGCCAGCAGCTTGGGACAGGGGCCGGGGAACACTGAAGCTTTCTTT.